The 21 T cell receptor beta chains below come from one sample, sequenced in a study of breast tumors, draining lymph nodes, adjacent tissues. Breast cancer patients provided tissue from their axillary draining lymph nodes. TCRdb fed the multiplex PCR reads into MiXCR, producing one record per CDR3 protein. The repertoire consists of roughly 110,000 distinct CDR3 sequences, with about 29% occurring once and the leading ten covering approximately 5%. Sequenced sample: axillary lymph node tissue. The receptors shown here come from a female donor with breast cancer. Some clones in this sample may be carry-over from other donors' samples.

This clonotype was detected ten times or more. The chain recombines TRBV12-3 or TRBV12-4 with TRBJ2-3, with D maybe TRBD1 (5 bases). The V gene lost 3 bases and the J gene lost 2 bases, with 6 bases spanning the gap. This CDR3 is built from 13 residues. The CDR3 loop is CASSFGATDTQYF. The CDR3 DNA follows: TGTGCCAGCAGTTTTGGGGCCACAGATACGCAGTATTTT.

This clonotype occurred many times. V is TRBV28 and J is TRBJ2-7; no firm D call. The CDR3 spans 14 residues. Germline V gives CDR1 MDHEN, CDR2 SYDVKM. Trimming removed 5 bases at V and 2 bases at J, with 13 bases between. The CDR3 sequence: CASSRAGVPYEQYF. The CDR3 DNA reads as TGTGCCAGCAGTCGAGCAGGCGTTCCCTACGAGCAGTACTTC.

This clonotype showed up many times. The chain links TRBV6-5 to TRBJ2-7; possible D gene TRBD2, 5 bases. Germline CDR1 reads MNHEY; CDR2 reads SVGAGI. V lost 5 bases, J lost 4 bases, and 15 bases lay in between. The CDR3 is made up of 14 amino acids. The CDR3: CASSHRGPLYEQYF. The DNA for the CDR3 is TGTGCCAGCAGTCACCGGGGTCCACTGTACGAGCAGTACTTC.

This clonotype was found many times. The rearrangement joins TRBV5-1 to TRBJ2-7, with 7 bases matching TRBD2. Trimming removed 5 bases from V and 0 bases from J; junction bases left unmatched: 8. Germline assignment: CDR1 SGHRS and CDR2 YFSETQ. The CDR3 has 15 amino acids. The CDR3 is CASSTGGLDSYEQYF. CDR3 sequence (DNA): TGCGCCAGCAGTACCGGGGGGTTGGACTCCTACGAGCAGTACTTC.

Many counts were recorded for this clonotype. The V and J genes are TRBV30 and TRBJ1-2; D is perhaps TRBD1 (5 bases). Per the germline V gene, CDR1 is GTSNPN and CDR2 is SVGIG (reference sequence). The CDR3 extends over 13 amino acids. Trimming removed 2 bases at V and 4 bases at J, with 11 bases between. As DNA, the CDR3 is TGTGCCTGGAGTACCGGGGCACTCTATGGCTACACCTTC. Translated: CAWSTGALYGYTF.

This chain links TRBV20-1 with TRBJ1-3, with D tentatively TRBD2 (5 bases). The J call may be faulty, since TRBJ2-3 better matches the DNA end. Germline V gene data show CDR1 as DFQATT and CDR2 as SNEGSKA (reference sequence). The CDR3 has 11 residues. DNA for the CDR3: TGCAGTGCCTGGACTTTGGGGACGCAGTATTTT. Encoded protein: CSAWTLGTQYF.

This clonotype occurred once. The chain carries TRBV6-4 and TRBJ2-5; TRBD1 aligns across 10 bases. The germline V gene encodes CDR1 MRHNA and CDR2 SNTAGT. The length of the CDR3 is 15 residues. J lost 5 bases, V lost 6 bases, and 9 bases had no gene match. CDR3 sequence reads: CASSPRDRGGETQYF. CDR3 in DNA: TGTGCCAGCAGCCCTCGGGACAGGGGCGGGGAGACCCAGTACTTC.

This clonotype was seen a handful of times. The chain uses TRBV6-5 and TRBJ1-1; 11 bases are a match to TRBD1. Losses at the gene ends were 6 bases for V and 4 bases for J; bases not matched to a gene: 7. This CDR3 comprises 15 residues. Germline-derived CDR1 and CDR2 are MNHEY and SVGAGI. This CDR3 is CASRAGTGGFTEAFF. CDR3 DNA sequence: TGTGCCAGCAGGGCCGGGACAGGGGGTTTCACTGAAGCTTTCTTT.

This clonotype was seen repeatedly, ten times or more. The genes are TRBV10-3 and TRBJ2-6; 14 bases fit TRBD2. The CDR3 covers 20 residues. Looked up from germline, CDR1 is ENHRY and CDR2 is SYGVKD. The junction had 10 bases not matched to a gene; V was cut back by 6 bases and J by 0 bases. The CDR3 region is CAIRWGSGTSGGSGANVLTF. The CDR3 DNA sequence: TGTGCCATCAGGTGGGGATCTGGGACTAGCGGGGGCTCTGGGGCCAACGTCCTGACTTTC.

A few counts support this clonotype. The chain uses TRBV5-4 and TRBJ1-2; 8 nucleotides match TRBD1. J gave up 8 bases and V 2 bases, and 8 bases lay outside the gene matches. The germline gives CDR1 SGHNT, CDR2 YYREEE (reference sequence). The CDR3 extends over 14 amino acids. The CDR3 here is CASSFGQGADGYTF. CDR3 sequence (DNA): TGTGCCAGCAGCTTCGGCCAGGGGGCGGACGGCTACACCTTC.

The CDR3 nucleotides read TGCGCCAGCAGCATCCCGACTAGCGGGAGCGACAATGAGCAGTTCTTC. Translation: CASSIPTSGSDNEQFF. The rearrangement uses TRBV5-1 and TRBJ2-1, with 12 bases fitting TRBD2. With 4 bases clipped from V and 5 bases from J, the junction kept 7 bases outside the gene matches. Germline-derived CDR1 and CDR2 are SGHRS and YFSETQ. The CDR3 runs to 16 residues.

Note on this clonotype: One end of the junction is discordant with germline, which a read error may explain. The CDR3 nucleotides are TGCGGTGCTACCCAGGGAGCGGGGTACACTGAGCAGTTCTTC. This codes for CGATQGAGYTEQFF. V is TRBV20-1 and J is TRBJ2-1; 7 bases agree with TRBD2. In germline, CDR1 is DFQATT, CDR2 SNEGSKA (reference sequence). This CDR3 spans 14 amino acids.

Concerning this clonotype itself: Relative to the germline gene, one junction end is altered; a read error may explain this. V usage is TRBV7-9 and J usage is TRBJ1-1, with TRBD1 as a possible D gene (5 bases). This CDR3 region has 16 residues. CDR1 SEHNR and CDR2 FQNEAQ come from the germline V gene (reference sequence). CDR3 coding DNA: TGCGCCAGCAGCTTAGAGGCCATGGGGCACAACACTGAAGCTTTCTTT. It yields the protein CASSLEAMGHNTEAFF. The whole variable domain, filled in from reference TRBV7-9 and TRBJ1-1, reads DTGVSQNPRHKITKRGQNVTFRCDPISEHNRLYWYRQTLGQGPEFLTYFQNEAQLEKSRLLSDRFSAERPKGSFSTLEIQRTEQGDSAMYLCASSLEAMGHNTEAFFGQGTRLTVV.

This clonotype was found a few times. One end of the junction fails to match germline, which may point to a read error. This rearrangement joins TRBV6-5 to TRBJ1-1, with 10 bases lining up with TRBD1. Per germline, CDR1 MNHEY and CDR2 SVGAGI. This CDR3 is built from 15 residues. The CDR3 region is CASSRQGAVNAEAFF. In DNA form, the CDR3 reads TGTGCCAGCAGTAGACAGGGGGCCGTGAACGCTGAAGCTTTCTTT.

This clonotype came up a few times. This chain connects TRBV28 to TRBJ2-3; D perhaps matches TRBD1 (6 bases). V was cut by 7 bases and J by 4 bases, with 18 bases left in between. Per germline, CDR1 MDHEN and CDR2 SYDVKM. The CDR3 length is 15 residues. CDR3 protein: CASTQGAWGPDTQYF. CDR3 nucleotide sequence: TGTGCCAGCACCCAGGGCGCCTGGGGGCCAGATACGCAGTATTTT.

This clonotype has at least ten counts. The V and J genes are TRBV12-3 or TRBV12-4 and TRBJ1-5; no reliable D call. The CDR3 extends over 14 amino acids. V was cut by 6 bases and J by 5 bases, with 14 bases left in between. This CDR3 reads CASSLQLSHQPQHF. The CDR3 nucleotides read TGTGCCAGCAGCCTTCAATTATCCCATCAGCCCCAGCATTTT.

The sample holds many counts of this clonotype. The chain employs TRBV20-1 and TRBJ1-2; tentative D call: TRBD1 (5 bases). Trimming pared 3 bases from V and 5 bases from J, leaving 7 bases between. Germline CDR1 reads DFQATT; CDR2 reads SNEGSKA (reference sequence). The CDR3 is 11 residues long. The CDR3 nucleotides read TGCAGTGCTAGGGGGCGATATGGCTACACCTTC. Translating it yields CSARGRYGYTF.

This clonotype was detected ten times or more. The V gene is TRBV25-1, the J gene TRBJ1-1; D call uncertain. The V gene lost 4 bases and the J gene lost 1 base, with 13 bases spanning the gap. CDR1 and CDR2 from the germline V gene are MGHDK and SYGVNS. CDR3 length equals 15 residues. CDR3 DNA: TGTGCCAGCAGTGCGGCAGGAAAAGAGAACACTGAAGCTTTCTTT. Amino acid sequence: CASSAAGKENTEAFF.

A note on this clonotype: A junction end diverges from the germline sequence, so it may reflect a read error. The chain is built from TRBV12-3 or TRBV12-4 and TRBJ1-3; D is uncertain. This CDR3 is 13 amino acids long. The CDR3 sequence: CASFRGGGNSIYF. CDR3 nucleotides: TGTGCCTCCTTTCGGGGAGGAGGAAACTCCATATATTTT.

This clonotype came up many times. The gene calls are TRBV7-3 and TRBJ2-2; D unresolved. This CDR3 has 12 amino acids. V shed 2 bases and J shed 7 bases, with 5 bases lying between them. In germline, CDR1 is SGHTA, CDR2 FQGTGA. The CDR3 reads CASSLPNGELFF. Here the CDR3 DNA reads TGTGCCAGCAGCTTACCTAACGGGGAGCTGTTTTTT.

A remark on this clonotype: Given a much more abundant clone one base away, this may be a read error. V is TRBV7-8 and J is TRBJ2-4, with D possibly matching TRBD1 (5 bases). Germline CDR1 reads SGHVS; CDR2 reads FQNEAQ. Between the trimmed V and J ends, which lost 5 bases and 4 bases, there was a span of 15 bases. The CDR3 is 15 residues long. The CDR3 reads CASSAPGATKNIQYF. The CDR3 DNA sequence: TGTGCCAGCAGCGCTCCTGGGGCCACGAAAAACATTCAGTACTTC.